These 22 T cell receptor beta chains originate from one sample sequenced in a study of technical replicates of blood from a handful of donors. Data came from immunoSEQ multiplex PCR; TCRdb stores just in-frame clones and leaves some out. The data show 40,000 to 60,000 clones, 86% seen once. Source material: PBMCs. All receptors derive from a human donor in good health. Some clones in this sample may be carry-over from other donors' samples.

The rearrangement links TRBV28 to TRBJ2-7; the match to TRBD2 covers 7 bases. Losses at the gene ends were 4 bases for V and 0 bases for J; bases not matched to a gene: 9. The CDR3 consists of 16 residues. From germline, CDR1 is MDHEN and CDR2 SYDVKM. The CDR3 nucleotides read TGTGCCAGCAGTTGGGGCGGGGGTCCCTCCTCCTACGAGCAGTACTTC. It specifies CASSWGGGPSSYEQYF. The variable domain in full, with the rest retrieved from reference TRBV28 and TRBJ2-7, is DVKVTQSSRYLVKRTGEKVFLECVQDMDHENMFWYRQDPGLGLRLIYFSYDVKMKEKGDIPEGYSVSREKKERFSLILESASTNQTSMYLCASSWGGGPSSYEQYFGPGTRLTVT.

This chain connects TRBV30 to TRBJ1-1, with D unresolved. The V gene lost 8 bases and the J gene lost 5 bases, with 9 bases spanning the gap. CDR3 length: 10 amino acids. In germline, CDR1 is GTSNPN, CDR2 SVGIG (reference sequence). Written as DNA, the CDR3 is TGTGCCCACGGGAGGACTGAAGCTTTCTTT. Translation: CAHGRTEAFF.

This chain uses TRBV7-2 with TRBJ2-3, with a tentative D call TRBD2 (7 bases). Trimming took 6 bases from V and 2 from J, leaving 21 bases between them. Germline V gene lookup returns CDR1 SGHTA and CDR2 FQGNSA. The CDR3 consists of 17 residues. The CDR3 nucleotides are TGTGCCAGCAGGACCGGTCTCGGGGGGCCTATCACAGATACGCAGTATTTT. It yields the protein CASRTGLGGPITDTQYF.

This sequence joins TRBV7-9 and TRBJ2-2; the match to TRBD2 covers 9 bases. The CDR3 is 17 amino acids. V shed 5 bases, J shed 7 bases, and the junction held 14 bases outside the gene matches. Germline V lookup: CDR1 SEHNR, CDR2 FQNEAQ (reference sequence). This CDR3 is CASSASSGAGGRGELFF. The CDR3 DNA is TGTGCCAGCAGCGCGTCGTCGGGAGCGGGGGGACGCGGGGAGCTGTTTTTT.

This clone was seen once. Written as DNA, the CDR3 is TGCGCCAGCAGCCAAGATTTGTGGCAGTACTATGGCTACACCTTC. Its protein product is CASSQDLWQYYGYTF. V and J are TRBV4-3 and TRBJ1-2; unclear D gene. V lost 0 bases and J lost 3, with 11 bases in between. From germline, CDR1 is LGHNA and CDR2 YSLEER. This CDR3 region has 15 residues.

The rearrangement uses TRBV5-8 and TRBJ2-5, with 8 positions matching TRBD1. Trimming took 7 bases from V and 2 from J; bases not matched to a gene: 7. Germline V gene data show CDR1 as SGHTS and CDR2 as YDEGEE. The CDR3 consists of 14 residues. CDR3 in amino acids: CASPDRGPQETQYF. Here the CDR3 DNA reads TGTGCCAGCCCCGACAGGGGCCCTCAAGAGACCCAGTACTTC.

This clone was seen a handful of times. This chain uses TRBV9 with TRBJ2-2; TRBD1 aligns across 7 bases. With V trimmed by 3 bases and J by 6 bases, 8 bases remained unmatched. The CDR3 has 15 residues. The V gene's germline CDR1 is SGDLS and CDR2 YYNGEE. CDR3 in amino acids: CASSARTGGAGELFF. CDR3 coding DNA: TGTGCCAGCAGCGCAAGGACAGGTGGGGCCGGGGAGCTGTTTTTT. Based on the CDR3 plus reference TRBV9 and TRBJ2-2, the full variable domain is DSGVTQTPKHLITATGQRVTLRCSPRSGDLSVYWYQQSLDQGLQFLIQYYNGEERAKGNILERFSAQQFPDLHSELNLSSLELGDSALYFCASSARTGGAGELFFGEGSRLTVL.

The CDR3 DNA is TGTGCCAGCAGCCCCGGTCGGGGGTTACCGTATTTT. Its translation: CASSPGRGLPYF. This chain joins TRBV7-6 and TRBJ2-3, with a possible D match to TRBD2 (6 bases). Germline CDR1 SGHVS, CDR2 FNYEAQ. Trimming removed 5 bases at V and 14 bases at J, with 17 bases between. CDR3 length: 12 residues. Variable domain in full (rest from reference TRBV7-6 and TRBJ2-3): GAGVSQSPRYKVTKRGQDVALRCDPISGHVSLYWYRQALGQGPEFLTYFNYEAQQDKSGLPNDRFSAERPEGSISTLTIQRTEQRDSAMYRCASSPGRGLPYFGPGTRLTVL.

CDR3 sequence reads: CASSFSRRSGTGRSGANVLTF. DNA of the CDR3: TGTGCCAGCAGCTTTAGTCGTCGATCCGGGACAGGGCGCTCTGGGGCCAACGTCCTGACTTTC. The genes are TRBV7-8 and TRBJ2-6; 9 bases agree with TRBD1. CDR3 size: 21 residues. Germline CDR1 SGHVS, CDR2 FQNEAQ. After removal of 3 bases from V and 0 bases from J, the junction contained 15 bases not matched to a gene.

The CDR3: CASSLIGQNSPLHF. The CDR3 nucleotides are TGTGCCAGCAGCTTAATTGGGCAAAATTCACCCCTCCACTTT. This sequence joins TRBV7-2 and TRBJ1-6; D call uncertain. The germline gives CDR1 SGHTA, CDR2 FQGNSA. V was clipped by 2 bases and J by 7 bases, with 9 bases between them. This CDR3 is built from 14 residues. Filled out from reference TRBV7-2 and TRBJ1-6, the complete variable domain reads GAGVSQSPSNKVTEKGKDVELRCDPISGHTALYWYRQSLGQGLEFLIYFQGNSAPDKSGLPSDRFSAERTGGSVSTLTIQRTQQEDSAVYLCASSLIGQNSPLHFGNGTRLTVT.

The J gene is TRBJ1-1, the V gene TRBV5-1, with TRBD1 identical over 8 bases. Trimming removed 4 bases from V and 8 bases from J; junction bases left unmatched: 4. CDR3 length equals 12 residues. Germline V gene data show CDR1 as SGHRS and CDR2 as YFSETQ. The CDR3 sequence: CASSGDRLEAFF. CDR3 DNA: TGCGCCAGCAGCGGGGACAGGCTAGAAGCTTTCTTT.

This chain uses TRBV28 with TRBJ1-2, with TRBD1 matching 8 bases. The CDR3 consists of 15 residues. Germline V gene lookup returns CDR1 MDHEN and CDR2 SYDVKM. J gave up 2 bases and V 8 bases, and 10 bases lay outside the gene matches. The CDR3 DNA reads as TGTGCCAGCTCTACCGGACAGGGAAAGAACTATGGCTACACCTTC. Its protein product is CASSTGQGKNYGYTF.

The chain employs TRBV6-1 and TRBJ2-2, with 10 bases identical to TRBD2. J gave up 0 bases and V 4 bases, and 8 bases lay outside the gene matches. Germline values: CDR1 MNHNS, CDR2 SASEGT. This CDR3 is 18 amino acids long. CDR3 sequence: CASSAAGGPFANTGELFF. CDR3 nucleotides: TGTGCCAGCAGTGCAGCGGGAGGGCCGTTCGCGAACACCGGGGAGCTGTTTTTT.

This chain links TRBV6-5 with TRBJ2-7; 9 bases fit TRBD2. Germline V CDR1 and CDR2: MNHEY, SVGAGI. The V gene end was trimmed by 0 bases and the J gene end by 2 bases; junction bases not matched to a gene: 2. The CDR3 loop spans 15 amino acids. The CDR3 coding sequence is TGTGCCAGCAGTTACTCCGAGCGGGGGGCCTACGAGCAGTACTTC. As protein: CASSYSERGAYEQYF.

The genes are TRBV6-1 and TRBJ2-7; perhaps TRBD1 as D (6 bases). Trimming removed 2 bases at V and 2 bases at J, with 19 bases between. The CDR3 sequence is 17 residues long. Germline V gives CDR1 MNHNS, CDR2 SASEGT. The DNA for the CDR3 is TGTGCCAGCAGTGAACCCGCAGGGGCCTCTGGAGCCTACGAGCAGTACTTC. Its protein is CASSEPAGASGAYEQYF.

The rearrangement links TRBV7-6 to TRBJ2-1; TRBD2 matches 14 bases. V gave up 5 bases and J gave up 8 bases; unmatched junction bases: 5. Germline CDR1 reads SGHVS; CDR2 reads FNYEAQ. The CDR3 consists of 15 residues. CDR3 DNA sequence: TGTGCCAGCAGCCTCGGACTAGCGGGAGGCGATGAGCAGTTCTTC. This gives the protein CASSLGLAGGDEQFF.

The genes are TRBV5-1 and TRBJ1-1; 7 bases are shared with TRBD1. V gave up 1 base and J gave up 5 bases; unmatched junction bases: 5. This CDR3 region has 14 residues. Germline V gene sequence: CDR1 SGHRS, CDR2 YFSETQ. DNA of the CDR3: TGCGCCAGCAGCTTGAGGAACAGGGGAACTGAAGCTTTCTTT. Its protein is CASSLRNRGTEAFF.

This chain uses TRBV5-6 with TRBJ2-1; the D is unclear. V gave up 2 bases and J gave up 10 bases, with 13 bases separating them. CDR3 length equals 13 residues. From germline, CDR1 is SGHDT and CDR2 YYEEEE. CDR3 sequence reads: CASSFDMAVEQFF. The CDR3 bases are TGTGCCAGCAGCTTCGATATGGCGGTGGAGCAGTTCTTC.

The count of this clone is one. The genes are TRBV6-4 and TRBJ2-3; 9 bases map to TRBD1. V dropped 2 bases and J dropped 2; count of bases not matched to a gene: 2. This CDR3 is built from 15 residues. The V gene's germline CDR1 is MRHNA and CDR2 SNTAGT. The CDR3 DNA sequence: TGTGCCAGCAGTGACACAGGGGGCGCCACAGATACGCAGTATTTT. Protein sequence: CASSDTGGATDTQYF.

CDR3 sequence (DNA): TGTGCCAGCAGCGTAGGGGCGAACAATGAGCAGTTCTTC. Translation gives CASSVGANNEQFF. This chain connects TRBV9 to TRBJ2-1; no clear D gene. The V and J ends lost 0 bases and 5 bases respectively, with 6 bases between them. This CDR3 is built from 13 residues. CDR1 is SGDLS and CDR2 is YYNGEE in the germline V gene.

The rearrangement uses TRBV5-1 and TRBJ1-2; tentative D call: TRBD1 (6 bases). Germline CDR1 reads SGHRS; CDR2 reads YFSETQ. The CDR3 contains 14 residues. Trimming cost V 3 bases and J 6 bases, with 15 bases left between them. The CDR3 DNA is TGCGCCAGCAGCTGGATGACAGGAGAGGATGGCTACACCTTC. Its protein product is CASSWMTGEDGYTF.

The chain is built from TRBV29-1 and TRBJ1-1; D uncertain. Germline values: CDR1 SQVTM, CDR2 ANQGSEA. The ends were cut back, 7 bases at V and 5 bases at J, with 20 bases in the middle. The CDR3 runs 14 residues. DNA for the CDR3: TGCAGCGGCCATCGACCGGGGAAGGAGACTGAAGCTTTCTTT. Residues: CSGHRPGKETEAFF. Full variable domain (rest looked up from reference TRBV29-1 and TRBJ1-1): SAVISQKPSRDICQRGTSLTIQCQVDSQVTMMFWYRQQPGQSLTLIATANQGSEATYESGFVIDKFPISRPNLTFSTLTVSNMSPEDSSIYLCSGHRPGKETEAFFGQGTRLTVV.